The present T cell receptor beta chain was sequenced within a study of T cells in Graves' hyperthyroidism and ophthalmopathy. CDR1 is SGHRS, CDR2 YFSETQ, per germline. The CDR3 extends over 13 amino acids. Trimming removed 7 bases from V and 6 bases from J; junction bases left unmatched: 8. TCR beta CDR3 sequences were amplified from RNA transcripts. During a first-round RT-PCR of the TCR CDR3, the HTBI primer set was used. TCRdb processed the multiplex PCR reads anew with MiXCR; each CDR3 protein has one entry. The table lists 370,000 or so distinct CDR3 sequences, 20% to 25% of them singletons, with roughly 80% in the top ten.

Sequencing was performed on blood. V gene TRBV5-1 combines with J gene TRBJ2-7; TRBD1 aligns across 9 bases. This receptor was identified in a man between 50 and 59 years old with Graves' hyperthyroidism. CDR3: CASGTTGGSEQYF. As DNA, the CDR3 is TGCGCCAGCGGCACGACAGGGGGAAGCGAGCAGTACTTC.